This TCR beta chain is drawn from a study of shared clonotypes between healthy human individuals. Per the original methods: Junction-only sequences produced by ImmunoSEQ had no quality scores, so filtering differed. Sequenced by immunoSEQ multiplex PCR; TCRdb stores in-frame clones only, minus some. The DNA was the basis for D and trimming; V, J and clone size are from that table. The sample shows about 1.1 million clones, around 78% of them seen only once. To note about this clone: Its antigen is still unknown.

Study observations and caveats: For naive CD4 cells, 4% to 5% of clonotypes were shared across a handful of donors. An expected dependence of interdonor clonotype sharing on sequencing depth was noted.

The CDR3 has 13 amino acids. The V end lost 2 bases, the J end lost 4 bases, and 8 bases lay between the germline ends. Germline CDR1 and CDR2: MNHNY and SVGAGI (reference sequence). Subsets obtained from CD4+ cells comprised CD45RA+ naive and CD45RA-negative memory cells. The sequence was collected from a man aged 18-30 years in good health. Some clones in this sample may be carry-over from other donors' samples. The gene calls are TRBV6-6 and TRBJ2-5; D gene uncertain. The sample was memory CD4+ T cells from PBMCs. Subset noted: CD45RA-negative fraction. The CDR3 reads CASSYGGLETQYF. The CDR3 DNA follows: TGTGCCAGCAGTTACGGCGGATTAGAGACCCAGTACTTC.